Following are 25 T cell receptor beta chains from one sample sequenced in a study of cytomegalovirus exposure and HLA in healthy donors. Libraries were prepared by immunoSEQ multiplex PCR; TCRdb keeps only in-frame clonotypes and omits some of them. The sample has 150,000 to 200,000 clones; roughly 81% are singletons. Input material: PBMCs. These receptor sequences come from a woman in her 30s in good health and CMV-seronegative.

The rearrangement links TRBV27 to TRBJ1-2, with D tentatively TRBD1 (5 bases). The V and J ends lost 5 bases and 8 bases respectively, with 18 bases between them. CDR1 and CDR2 from the germline V gene are MNHEY and SMNVEV (reference sequence). The CDR3 sequence is 14 residues long. The CDR3 DNA reads TGTGCCAGCAGTCCACTGGGGCAGATGTTGGGCTACACCTTC. This gives the protein CASSPLGQMLGYTF.

This chain links TRBV5-1 with TRBJ2-7; TRBD2 aligns across 7 bases. CDR1 and CDR2 (germline): SGHRS, YFSETQ. With V trimmed by 4 bases and J by 3 bases, 7 bases remained unmatched. CDR3 length equals 14 residues. CDR3 in amino acids: CASSGGDGIYEQYF. CDR3 in DNA: TGCGCCAGCAGCGGGGGGGACGGCATCTACGAGCAGTACTTC.

The CDR3 here is CASSLGEYGNQPQHF. The DNA for the CDR3 is TGCGCCAGCAGCTTGGGAGAGTATGGCAATCAGCCCCAGCATTTT. The chain carries TRBV5-1 and TRBJ1-5, with unresolved D. Trimming took off 0 bases at V and 2 bases at J, with 9 bases between the two ends. Germline lookup yields CDR1 SGHRS and CDR2 YFSETQ. The CDR3 is 15 amino acids.

This clone was seen once. The chain is built from TRBV2 and TRBJ2-3, with a possible D match to TRBD1 (6 bases). Trimming pared 6 bases from V and 0 bases from J, leaving 10 bases between. Looked up from germline, CDR1 is SNHLY and CDR2 is FYNNEI. This CDR3 region has 14 residues. The CDR3 region has the DNA TGTGCCAGCAGCATACAGGGAAGCACAGATACGCAGTATTTT. This gives the protein CASSIQGSTDTQYF.

The rearrangement links TRBV6-5 to TRBJ1-1; TRBD1 agrees at 7 bases. This CDR3 contains 15 residues. Germline lookup yields CDR1 MNHEY and CDR2 SVGAGI. V was pared by 2 bases and J by 5 bases, with 8 bases of the junction left unmatched. The CDR3 region has the DNA TGTGCCAGCAGTTACCTTCCACAGGGGAGGACTGAAGCTTTCTTT. Its translation is CASSYLPQGRTEAFF.

This clone was counted between two and nine times. The CDR3 nucleotides read TGTGCCAGCAGTGCCCGGACAGGACAGGGGGTATATGGCTACACCTTC. Translation: CASSARTGQGVYGYTF. This chain connects TRBV25-1 to TRBJ1-2; 10 positions agree with TRBD1. CDR1 is MGHDK, CDR2 SYGVNS, per germline. With V trimmed by 4 bases and J by 5 bases, 10 bases remained unmatched. The CDR3 has 16 amino acids.

The chain links TRBV5-4 to TRBJ1-1, with D possibly TRBD1 on 6 matching bases. This CDR3 is built from 15 residues. Germline assignment: CDR1 SGHNT and CDR2 YYREEE (reference sequence). Trimming removed 4 bases from V and 0 bases from J, with 13 bases in between. The CDR3 is CASSAGGGLNTEAFF. The CDR3 bases are TGTGCCAGCAGCGCGGGGGGGGGCCTGAACACTGAAGCTTTCTTT.

The chain has TRBV30 and TRBJ2-6; maybe TRBD1 (5 bases). V was cut by 1 base and J by 2 bases, with 6 bases left in between. This CDR3 region has 14 residues. Germline CDR1 GTSNPN, CDR2 SVGIG (reference sequence). CDR3 DNA: TGTGCCTGGAGTGAACAGGCTGGGGCCAACGTCCTGACTTTC. Translated: CAWSEQAGANVLTF.

This clone was found once. The V gene is TRBV6-5, the J gene TRBJ1-4; 10 positions agree with TRBD1. Germline trimming cut 2 bases from V and 5 bases from J; bases unmatched to any gene: 2. The germline V gene encodes CDR1 MNHEY and CDR2 SVGAGI. The CDR3 consists of 15 residues. The CDR3 loop is CASSYGDRGNEKLFF. For the CDR3, the DNA is TGTGCCAGCAGTTACGGGGACAGGGGCAATGAAAAACTGTTTTTT.

This chain joins TRBV28 and TRBJ1-1; D gene uncertain. CDR1 is MDHEN, CDR2 SYDVKM, per germline. The CDR3 totals 14 residues. V was shortened by 3 bases and J by 1 base, with 9 bases between the two germline ends. DNA for the CDR3: TGTGCCAGCAGTTTGGAGCGCAGGAACACTGAAGCTTTCTTT. Its translation is CASSLERRNTEAFF.

The rearrangement joins TRBV9 to TRBJ1-1, with TRBD1 as a possible D gene (6 bases). This CDR3 is built from 13 residues. The germline V gene has CDR1 SGDLS and CDR2 YYNGEE. Trimming stripped 0 bases from V and 4 bases from J, with 7 bases between. The CDR3 DNA reads TGTGCCAGCAGCGTAGAAGGGGGCACTGAAGCTTTCTTT. It encodes CASSVEGGTEAFF. Supplemented by reference TRBV9 and TRBJ1-1, the full variable domain reads DSGVTQTPKHLITATGQRVTLRCSPRSGDLSVYWYQQSLDQGLQFLIQYYNGEERAKGNILERFSAQQFPDLHSELNLSSLELGDSALYFCASSVEGGTEAFFGQGTRLTVV.

CDR3 nucleotides: TGTGCCAGCAGTTATAGGGGGGGAACAGGGAACACTGAAGCTTTCTTT. It encodes CASSYRGGTGNTEAFF. J is TRBJ1-1 and V is TRBV28, with TRBD1 as a possible D gene (6 bases). With 4 bases removed from V and 1 base from J, the gap between germline ends came to 16 bases. Germline loops: CDR1 MDHEN, CDR2 SYDVKM. The CDR3 has 16 amino acids.

The chain joins TRBV4-1 to TRBJ2-3, with 16 bases lining up with TRBD2. This CDR3 has 19 amino acids. Germline values: CDR1 MGHRA, CDR2 YSYEKL. With V trimmed by 0 bases and J by 4 bases, 7 bases remained unmatched. The DNA for the CDR3 is TGCGCCAGCAGCCAAGACCAAGGGACTAGCGGGGGGGCGTCAGATACGCAGTATTTT. It encodes CASSQDQGTSGGASDTQYF.

The V call is TRBV7-8, the J call TRBJ2-7, with TRBD1 as a possible D gene (6 bases). V was trimmed by 1 base and J by 0 bases, leaving 16 bases between them. The CDR3 loop spans 17 amino acids. Per the germline V gene, CDR1 is SGHVS and CDR2 is FQNEAQ. The DNA for the CDR3 is TGTGCCAGCAGCTTAGGATTCGGCAGGGGCCTCTCCTACGAGCAGTACTTC. As protein: CASSLGFGRGLSYEQYF.

The DNA of the CDR3 is TGTGCCAGCAGATCCGGGACAGGGAGCCACGAGCAGTACTTC. Encoded protein: CASRSGTGSHEQYF. The genes are TRBV6-5 and TRBJ2-7; TRBD1 agrees at 9 bases. V shed 6 bases, J shed 5 bases, and the junction held 8 bases outside the gene matches. Germline values: CDR1 MNHEY, CDR2 SVGAGI. This CDR3 comprises 14 residues.

The chain carries TRBV5-4 and TRBJ1-4; TRBD1 matches at 7 bases. The germline CDR1 and CDR2 sequences are SGHNT and YYREEE (reference sequence). The CDR3 spans 15 residues. Trimming took 3 bases from V and 6 from J; bases not matched to a gene: 8. The CDR3 DNA reads TGTGCCAGCAGCTCGAAGACAGGGCGGGATGAAAAACTGTTTTTT. Protein sequence: CASSSKTGRDEKLFF.

This clone was seen more than once but under ten times. V is TRBV28 and J is TRBJ1-6; the D is unclear. V was shortened by 8 bases and J by 5 bases, with 13 bases between the two germline ends. The CDR3 loop spans 14 amino acids. Germline V gene data show CDR1 as MDHEN and CDR2 as SYDVKM. The CDR3 coding sequence is TGTGCCAGCGGAGGACCGCTCGATAATTCACCCCTCCACTTT. Protein sequence: CASGGPLDNSPLHF.

The rearrangement links TRBV6-5 to TRBJ1-2, with no clear D. V lost 2 bases and J lost 7, with 14 bases in between. The germline gives CDR1 MNHEY, CDR2 SVGAGI. The CDR3 extends over 14 amino acids. The CDR3 DNA reads TGTGCCAGCAGTTACGTCAGCCAGAGAGGTGGCTACACCTTC. Amino acids: CASSYVSQRGGYTF.

The chain combines TRBV29-1 with TRBJ2-1, with a tentative D call TRBD2 (5 bases). The CDR3 is made up of 12 amino acids. The V end lost 1 base, the J end lost 8 bases, and 9 bases lay between the germline ends. CDR1 is SQVTM and CDR2 is ANQGSEA in the germline V gene. The CDR3 nucleotides are TGCAGCGTTGAAGGGGCGGGCGATGAGCAGTTCTTC. Its protein is CSVEGAGDEQFF.

This chain uses TRBV19 with TRBJ2-7; 13 positions match TRBD2. CDR3 length: 15 amino acids. With V trimmed by 5 bases and J by 2 bases, 3 bases remained unmatched. Germline V gene data show CDR1 as LNHDA and CDR2 as SQIVND (reference sequence). The CDR3 region is CASSATSGGAYEQYF. CDR3 DNA: TGTGCCAGTAGTGCCACTAGCGGGGGGGCCTACGAGCAGTACTTC.

The rearrangement links TRBV29-1 to TRBJ2-7; 8 bases align to TRBD2. CDR1 is SQVTM, CDR2 ANQGSEA, per germline. The CDR3 sequence is 20 residues long. The V gene end was trimmed by 6 bases and the J gene end by 2 bases; junction bases not matched to a gene: 27. For the CDR3, the DNA is TGCAGCGTCCGAGTGGGGGCTTTGGGACACCGAGAGCGGGGGCCCTACGAGCAGTACTTC. As protein: CSVRVGALGHRERGPYEQYF.

The CDR3 sequence is CASSFRGTGGWYEQYF. CDR3 nucleotides: TGTGCCAGCAGCTTTCGAGGGACAGGGGGTTGGTACGAGCAGTACTTC. This chain links TRBV11-2 with TRBJ2-7, with TRBD1 matching over 11 bases. The germline V gene encodes CDR1 SGHAT and CDR2 FQNNGV. With V trimmed by 3 bases and J by 4 bases, 8 bases remained unmatched. The CDR3 has 16 residues.

This rearrangement joins TRBV18 to TRBJ2-1; D is possibly TRBD1 (5 bases). This CDR3 has 16 residues. Trimming left V 2 bases short and J 2 bases short, with 13 bases between. In germline, CDR1 is KGHSH, CDR2 LQKENI. CDR3 nucleotide sequence: TGTGCCAGCTCACCAGATCTCGTCAGGGCCTACAATGAGCAGTTCTTC. It is translated as CASSPDLVRAYNEQFF. Using reference TRBV18 and TRBJ2-1 for the parts outside the CDR3, the full variable domain is NAGVMQNPRHLVRRRGQEARLRCSPMKGHSHVYWYRQLPEEGLKFMVYLQKENIIDESGMPKERFSAEFPKEGPSILRIQQVVRGDSAAYFCASSPDLVRAYNEQFFGPGTRLTVL.

V gene TRBV9 combines with J gene TRBJ2-6; 10 nucleotides agree with TRBD2. The CDR3 sequence is 20 residues long. Germline-derived CDR1 and CDR2 are SGDLS and YYNGEE. V lost 0 bases to trimming and J lost 0 bases; unmatched junction nucleotides: 9. The CDR3 loop is CASSVVWTSGPSSGANVLTF. CDR3 DNA: TGTGCCAGCAGCGTAGTTTGGACTAGCGGTCCCAGCTCTGGGGCCAACGTCCTGACTTTC.

V gene TRBV6-5 combines with J gene TRBJ2-2; D unresolved. The germline CDR1 and CDR2 sequences are MNHEY and SVGAGI. V dropped 4 bases and J dropped 4 bases, with 7 bases sitting between them. CDR3 length: 13 amino acids. As DNA, the CDR3 is TGTGCCAGCAGTTCCCACAGCACCGGGGAGCTGTTTTTT. Its translation is CASSSHSTGELFF.